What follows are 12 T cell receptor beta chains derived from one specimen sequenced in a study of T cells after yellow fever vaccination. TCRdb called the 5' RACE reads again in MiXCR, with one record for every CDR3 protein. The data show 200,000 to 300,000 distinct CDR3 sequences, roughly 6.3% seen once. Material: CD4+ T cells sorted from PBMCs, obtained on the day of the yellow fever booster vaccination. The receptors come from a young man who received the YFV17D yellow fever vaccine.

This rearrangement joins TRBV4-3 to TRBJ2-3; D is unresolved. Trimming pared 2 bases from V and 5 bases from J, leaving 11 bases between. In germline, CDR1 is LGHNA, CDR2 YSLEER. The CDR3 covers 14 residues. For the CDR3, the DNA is TGCGCCAGCAGCCAAAACTTGGCCGGAGATACGCAGTATTTT. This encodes CASSQNLAGDTQYF.

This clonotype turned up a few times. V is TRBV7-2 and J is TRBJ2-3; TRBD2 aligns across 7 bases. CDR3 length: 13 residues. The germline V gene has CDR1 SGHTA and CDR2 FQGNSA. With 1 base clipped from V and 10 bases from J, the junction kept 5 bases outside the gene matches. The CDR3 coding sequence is TGTGCCAGCAGCTTAGAGCGGGAACGTCCGCAGTATTTT. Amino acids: CASSLERERPQYF.

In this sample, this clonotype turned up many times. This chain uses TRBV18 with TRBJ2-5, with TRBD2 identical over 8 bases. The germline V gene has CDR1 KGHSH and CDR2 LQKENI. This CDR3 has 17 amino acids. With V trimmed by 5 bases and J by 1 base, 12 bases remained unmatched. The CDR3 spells CASSRTVVAGSQETQYF. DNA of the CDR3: TGTGCCAGCTCAAGAACAGTGGTAGCGGGATCCCAAGAGACCCAGTACTTC.

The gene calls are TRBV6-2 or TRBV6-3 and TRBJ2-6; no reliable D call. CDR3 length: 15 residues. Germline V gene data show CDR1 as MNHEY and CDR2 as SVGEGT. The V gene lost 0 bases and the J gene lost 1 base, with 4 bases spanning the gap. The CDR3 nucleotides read TGTGCCAGCAGTTACTCGAGGTCTGGGGCCAACGTCCTGACTTTC. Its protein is CASSYSRSGANVLTF.

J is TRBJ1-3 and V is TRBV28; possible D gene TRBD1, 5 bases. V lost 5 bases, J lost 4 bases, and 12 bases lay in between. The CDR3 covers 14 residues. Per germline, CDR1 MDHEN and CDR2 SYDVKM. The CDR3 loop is CASSAQGRGNTIYF. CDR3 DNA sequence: TGTGCCAGCAGTGCCCAGGGCCGGGGAAACACCATATATTTT. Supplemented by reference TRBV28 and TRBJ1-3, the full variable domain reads DVKVTQSSRYLVKRTGEKVFLECVQDMDHENMFWYRQDPGLGLRLIYFSYDVKMKEKGDIPEGYSVSREKKERFSLILESASTNQTSMYLCASSAQGRGNTIYFGEGSWLTVV.

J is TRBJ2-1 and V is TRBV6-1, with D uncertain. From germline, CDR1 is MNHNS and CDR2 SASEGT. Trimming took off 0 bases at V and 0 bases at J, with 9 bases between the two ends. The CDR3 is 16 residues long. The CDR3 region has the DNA TGTGCCAGCAGTGAAGCGGTCCAAACCTCCTACAATGAGCAGTTCTTC. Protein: CASSEAVQTSYNEQFF.

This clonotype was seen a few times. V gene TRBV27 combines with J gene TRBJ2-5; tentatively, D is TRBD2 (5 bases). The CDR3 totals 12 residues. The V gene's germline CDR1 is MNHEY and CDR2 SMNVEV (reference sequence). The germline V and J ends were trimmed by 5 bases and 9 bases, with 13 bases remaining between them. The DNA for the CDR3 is TGTGCCAGCAGTCGGTCAAACGGGGCCCAGTACTTC. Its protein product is CASSRSNGAQYF.

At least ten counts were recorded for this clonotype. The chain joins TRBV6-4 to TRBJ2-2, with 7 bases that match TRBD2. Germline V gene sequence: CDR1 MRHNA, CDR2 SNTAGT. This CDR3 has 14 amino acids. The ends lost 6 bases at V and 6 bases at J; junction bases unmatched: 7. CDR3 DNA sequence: TGTGCCAGCAGGCGGGAGTTGACGGCCGGGGAGCTGTTTTTT. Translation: CASRRELTAGELFF.

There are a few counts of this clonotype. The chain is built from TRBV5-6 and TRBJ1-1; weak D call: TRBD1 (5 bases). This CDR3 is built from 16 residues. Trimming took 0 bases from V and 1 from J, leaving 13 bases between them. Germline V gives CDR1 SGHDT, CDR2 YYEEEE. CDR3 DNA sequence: TGTGCCAGCAGCTTGGGTCCGGGGACGAGGAACACTGAAGCTTTCTTT. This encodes CASSLGPGTRNTEAFF.

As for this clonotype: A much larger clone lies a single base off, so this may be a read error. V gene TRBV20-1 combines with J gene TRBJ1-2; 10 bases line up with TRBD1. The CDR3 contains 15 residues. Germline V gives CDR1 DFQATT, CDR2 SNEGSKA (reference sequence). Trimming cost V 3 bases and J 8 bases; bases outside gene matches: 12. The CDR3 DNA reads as TGCAGTGCTAGTGAGCCTCGACAGGGGGCGCAGGGCTACACCTTC. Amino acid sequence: CSASEPRQGAQGYTF.

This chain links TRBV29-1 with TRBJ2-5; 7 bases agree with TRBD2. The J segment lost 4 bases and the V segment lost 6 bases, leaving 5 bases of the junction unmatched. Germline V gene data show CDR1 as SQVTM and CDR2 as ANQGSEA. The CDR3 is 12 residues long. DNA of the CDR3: TGCAGCGTACGGACTAGTGGAGAGACCCAGTACTTC. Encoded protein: CSVRTSGETQYF.

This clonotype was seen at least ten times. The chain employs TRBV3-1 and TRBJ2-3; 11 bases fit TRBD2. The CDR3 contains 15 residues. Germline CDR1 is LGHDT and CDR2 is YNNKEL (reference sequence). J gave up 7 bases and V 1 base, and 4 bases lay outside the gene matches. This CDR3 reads CASSQVTSGRNTQYF. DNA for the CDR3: TGTGCCAGCAGCCAAGTTACTAGCGGGAGAAATACGCAGTATTTT.